Each of the 5 T cell receptor beta chains below was sequenced from the same sample in a study of T cell responses to AZD1222 COVID-19 vaccine. Profiled with immunoSEQ multiplex PCR; TCRdb holds only in-frame clones, not every one. The sample yields 84,000 or so clones, more than 75% seen once. The sample was peripheral blood, taken on day 0 of MenACWY control vaccination. Every receptor here comes from an adult in good health.

The V call is TRBV5-4, the J call TRBJ2-3; no firm D call. Germline V gene sequence: CDR1 SGHNT, CDR2 YYREEE (reference sequence). The CDR3 has 14 amino acids. The V gene lost 4 bases and the J gene lost 7 bases, with 16 bases spanning the gap. CDR3 protein: CASSPEPNKYTQYF. In nucleotides, the CDR3 is TGTGCCAGCAGCCCGGAACCAAACAAGTATACGCAGTATTTT.

The chain joins TRBV11-2 to TRBJ2-7; TRBD2 might be the D (5 bases). Germline CDR1 SGHAT, CDR2 FQNNGV. The CDR3 sequence is 14 residues long. With 3 bases removed from V and 2 bases from J, the gap between germline ends came to 11 bases. DNA for the CDR3: TGTGCCAGCAGCTTCGCCCTCGGGACCTACGAGCAGTACTTC. Amino acids: CASSFALGTYEQYF.

The rearrangement joins TRBV7-2 to TRBJ1-2; D is perhaps TRBD1 (6 bases). CDR3 length equals 15 residues. CDR1 SGHTA and CDR2 FQGNSA come from the germline V gene. Trimming shortened V by 10 bases and J by 5 bases, and 23 bases separated the two germline ends. The CDR3 region is CAIVQGALSRYGYTF. The CDR3 DNA is TGTGCCATAGTACAGGGCGCACTCTCTCGGTATGGCTACACCTTC.

The rearrangement uses TRBV5-1 and TRBJ1-4; a weak D match, TRBD1 (5 bases). The V end was cut by 4 bases, the J end by 7 bases, with 17 bases between. The CDR3 runs to 15 residues. CDR1 and CDR2 (germline): SGHRS, YFSETQ. Here the CDR3 DNA reads TGCGCCAGCAGCCGAGACCGGGACGGAAGTGAAAAACTGTTTTTT. It specifies CASSRDRDGSEKLFF.

The rearrangement links TRBV6-5 to TRBJ1-3, with 7 bases lining up with TRBD1. The CDR3 has 15 residues. Looked up from germline, CDR1 is MNHEY and CDR2 is SVGAGI. The trim removed 7 bases at V and 3 bases at J, leaving 9 bases unmatched. CDR3 sequence reads: CASNPTGSNGNTIYF. CDR3 nucleotides: TGTGCCAGCAACCCGACAGGGTCTAATGGAAACACCATATATTTT.